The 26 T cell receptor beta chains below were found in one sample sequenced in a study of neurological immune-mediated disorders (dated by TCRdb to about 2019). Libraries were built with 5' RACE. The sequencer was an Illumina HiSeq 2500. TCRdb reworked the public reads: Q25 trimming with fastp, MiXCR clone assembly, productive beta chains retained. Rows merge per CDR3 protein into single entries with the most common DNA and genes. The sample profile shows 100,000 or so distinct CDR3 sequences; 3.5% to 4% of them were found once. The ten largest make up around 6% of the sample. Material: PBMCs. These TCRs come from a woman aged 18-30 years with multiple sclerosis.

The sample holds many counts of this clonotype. This CDR3 reads CSATPGLAGDHEQYF. In DNA, the CDR3 is TGCAGTGCTACCCCGGGACTAGCGGGAGACCACGAGCAGTACTTC. This chain links TRBV20-1 with TRBJ2-7, with TRBD2 matching 14 bases. Germline V CDR1 and CDR2: DFQATT, SNEGSKA (reference sequence). Unmatched junction bases numbered 7, after V lost 4 bases and J lost 5 bases. This CDR3 has 15 amino acids.

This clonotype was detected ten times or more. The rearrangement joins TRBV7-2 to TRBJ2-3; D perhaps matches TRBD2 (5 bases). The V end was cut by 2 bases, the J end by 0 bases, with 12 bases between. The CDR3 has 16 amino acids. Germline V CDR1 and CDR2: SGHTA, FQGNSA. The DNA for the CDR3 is TGTGCCAGCAGCTTATTCGCTGCGGGCAGCACAGATACGCAGTATTTT. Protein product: CASSLFAAGSTDTQYF.

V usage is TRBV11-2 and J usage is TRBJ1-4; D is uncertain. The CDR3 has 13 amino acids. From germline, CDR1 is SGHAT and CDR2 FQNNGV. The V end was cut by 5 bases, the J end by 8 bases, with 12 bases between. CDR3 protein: CASSQLKEEKLFF. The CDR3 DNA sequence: TGTGCCAGCAGCCAACTAAAGGAGGAAAAACTGTTTTTT.

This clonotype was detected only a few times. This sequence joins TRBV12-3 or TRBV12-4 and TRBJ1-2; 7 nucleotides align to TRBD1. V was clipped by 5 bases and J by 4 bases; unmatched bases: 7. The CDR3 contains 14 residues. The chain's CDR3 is CASSKRQGVYGYTF. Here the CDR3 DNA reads TGTGCCAGCAGTAAGAGACAGGGAGTCTATGGCTACACCTTC.

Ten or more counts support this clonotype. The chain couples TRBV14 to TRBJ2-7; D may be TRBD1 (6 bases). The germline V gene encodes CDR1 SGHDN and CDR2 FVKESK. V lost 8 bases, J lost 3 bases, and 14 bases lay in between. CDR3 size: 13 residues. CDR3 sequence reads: CASRKTGYYEQYF. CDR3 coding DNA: TGTGCCAGCCGAAAGACAGGCTACTACGAGCAGTACTTC.

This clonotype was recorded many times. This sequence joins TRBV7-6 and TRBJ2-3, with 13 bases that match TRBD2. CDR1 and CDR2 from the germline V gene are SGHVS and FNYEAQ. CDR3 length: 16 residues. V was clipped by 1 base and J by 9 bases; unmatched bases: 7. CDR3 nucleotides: TGTGCCAGCAGCTTAGGGGATACTAGCGGGGGGGGAACGCAGTATTTT. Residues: CASSLGDTSGGGTQYF.

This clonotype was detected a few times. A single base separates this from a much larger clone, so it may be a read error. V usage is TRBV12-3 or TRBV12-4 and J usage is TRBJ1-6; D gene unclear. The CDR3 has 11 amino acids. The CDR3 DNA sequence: TGTGCCAGCAGCCGCTGGGGTTCCCTCAACTTT. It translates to CASSRWGSLNF.

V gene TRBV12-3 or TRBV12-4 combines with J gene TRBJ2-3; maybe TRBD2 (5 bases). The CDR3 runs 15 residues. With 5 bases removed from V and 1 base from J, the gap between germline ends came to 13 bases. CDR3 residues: CASSRVAGGTDTQYF. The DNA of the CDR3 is TGTGCCAGCAGTCGGGTGGCCGGGGGCACAGATACGCAGTATTTT.

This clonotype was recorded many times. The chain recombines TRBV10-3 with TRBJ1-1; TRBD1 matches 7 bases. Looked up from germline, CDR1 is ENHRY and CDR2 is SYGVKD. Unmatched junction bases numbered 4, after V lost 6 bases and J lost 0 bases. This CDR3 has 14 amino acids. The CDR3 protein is CAIRAGQVNTEAFF. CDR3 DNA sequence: TGTGCCATCAGGGCAGGACAGGTGAACACTGAAGCTTTCTTT.

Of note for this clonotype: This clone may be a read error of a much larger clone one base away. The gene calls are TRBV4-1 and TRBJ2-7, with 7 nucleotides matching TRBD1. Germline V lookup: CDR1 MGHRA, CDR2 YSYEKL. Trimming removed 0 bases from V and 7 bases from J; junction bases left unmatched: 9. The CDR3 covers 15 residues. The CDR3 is CASSQDPTGFEEQYF. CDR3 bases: TGCGCCAGCAGCCAAGATCCGACAGGGTTTGAAGAGCAGTACTTC.

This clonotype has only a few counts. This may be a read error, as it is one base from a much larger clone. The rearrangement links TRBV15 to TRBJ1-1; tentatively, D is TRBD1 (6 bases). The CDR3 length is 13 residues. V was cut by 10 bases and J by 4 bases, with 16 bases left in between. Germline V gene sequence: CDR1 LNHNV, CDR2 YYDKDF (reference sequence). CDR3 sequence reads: CANSQGPTTEAFF. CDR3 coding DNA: TGTGCCAACAGTCAGGGGCCAACCACTGAAGCTTTCTTT.

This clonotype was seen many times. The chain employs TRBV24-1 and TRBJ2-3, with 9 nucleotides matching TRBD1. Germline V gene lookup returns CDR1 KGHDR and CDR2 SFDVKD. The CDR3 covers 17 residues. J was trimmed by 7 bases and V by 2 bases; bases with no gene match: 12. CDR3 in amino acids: CATSDYPAGQGQYTQYF. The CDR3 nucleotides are TGTGCCACCAGTGATTACCCGGCGGGACAGGGTCAATATACGCAGTATTTT.

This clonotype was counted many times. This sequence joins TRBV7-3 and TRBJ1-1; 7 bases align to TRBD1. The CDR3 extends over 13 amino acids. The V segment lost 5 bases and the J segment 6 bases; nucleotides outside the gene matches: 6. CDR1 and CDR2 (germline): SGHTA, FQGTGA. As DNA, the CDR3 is TGTGCCAGCAGCCCTTGGACAGGCGCTGAAGCTTTCTTT. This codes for CASSPWTGAEAFF.

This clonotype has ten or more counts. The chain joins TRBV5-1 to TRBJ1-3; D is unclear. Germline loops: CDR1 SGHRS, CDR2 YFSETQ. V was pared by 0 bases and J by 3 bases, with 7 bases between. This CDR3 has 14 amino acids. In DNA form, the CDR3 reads TGCGCCAGCAGCTTGGAGCAGAGTGGAAACACCATATATTTT. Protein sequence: CASSLEQSGNTIYF.

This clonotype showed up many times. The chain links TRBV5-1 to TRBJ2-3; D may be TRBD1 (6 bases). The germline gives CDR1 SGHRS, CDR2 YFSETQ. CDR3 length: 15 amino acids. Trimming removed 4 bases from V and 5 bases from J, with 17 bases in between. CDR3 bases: TGCGCCAGCAGCCTCGTACCGGACAGCCTAGATACGCAGTATTTT. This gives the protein CASSLVPDSLDTQYF.

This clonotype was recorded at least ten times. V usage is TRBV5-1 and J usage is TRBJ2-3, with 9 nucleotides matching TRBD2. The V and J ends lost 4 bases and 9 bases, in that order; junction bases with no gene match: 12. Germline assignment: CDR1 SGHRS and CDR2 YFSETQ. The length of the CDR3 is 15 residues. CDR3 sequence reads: CASSPRGLAGPTQYF. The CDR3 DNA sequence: TGCGCCAGCAGCCCAAGAGGGCTAGCGGGACCCACGCAGTATTTT.

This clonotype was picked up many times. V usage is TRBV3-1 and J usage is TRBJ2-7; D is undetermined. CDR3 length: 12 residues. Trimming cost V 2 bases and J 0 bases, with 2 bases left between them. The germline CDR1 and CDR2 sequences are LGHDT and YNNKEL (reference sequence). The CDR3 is CASSQSSYEQYF. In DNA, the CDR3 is TGTGCCAGCAGCCAATCCTCCTACGAGCAGTACTTC.

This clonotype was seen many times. For the CDR3, the DNA is TGTGCCAGCAGTTACTCGAGCGGAGGCAATGAGCAGTTCTTC. This encodes CASSYSSGGNEQFF. This chain uses TRBV6-6 with TRBJ2-1, with D perhaps TRBD2 (5 bases). Trimming cost V 0 bases and J 6 bases, with 9 bases left between them. Germline loops: CDR1 MNHNY, CDR2 SVGAGI (reference sequence). This CDR3 has 14 amino acids.

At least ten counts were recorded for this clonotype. The CDR3 region is CSATLGDWPLTDTQYF. CDR3 nucleotides: TGCAGTGCCACACTGGGAGACTGGCCCCTCACAGATACGCAGTATTTT. The V and J genes are TRBV20-1 and TRBJ2-3; tentatively, D is TRBD2 (5 bases). This CDR3 contains 16 residues. V gave up 6 bases and J gave up 2 bases, with 21 bases separating them. Germline loops: CDR1 DFQATT, CDR2 SNEGSKA (reference sequence).

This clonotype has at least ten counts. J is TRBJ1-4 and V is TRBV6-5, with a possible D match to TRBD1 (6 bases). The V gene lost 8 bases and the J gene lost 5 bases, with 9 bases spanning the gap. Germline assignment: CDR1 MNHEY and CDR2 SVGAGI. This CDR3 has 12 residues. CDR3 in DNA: TGTGCCAGCTATGGACAGAATGAAAAACTGTTTTTT. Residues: CASYGQNEKLFF.

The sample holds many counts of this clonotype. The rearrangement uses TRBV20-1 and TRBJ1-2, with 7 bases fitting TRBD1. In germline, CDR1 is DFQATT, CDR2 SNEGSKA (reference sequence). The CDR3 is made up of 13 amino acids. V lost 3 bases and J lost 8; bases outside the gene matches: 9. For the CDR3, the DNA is TGCAGTGCTAGTACAGGGGATGGAGGCGGCTACACCTTC. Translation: CSASTGDGGGYTF.

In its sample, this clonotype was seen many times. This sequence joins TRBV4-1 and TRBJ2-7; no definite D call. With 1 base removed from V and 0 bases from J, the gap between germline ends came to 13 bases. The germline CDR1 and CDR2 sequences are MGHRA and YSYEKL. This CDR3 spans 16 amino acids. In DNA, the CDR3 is TGCGCCAGCAGCCAAGTGGACCTCTTCAGCTCCTACGAGCAGTACTTC. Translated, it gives CASSQVDLFSSYEQYF.

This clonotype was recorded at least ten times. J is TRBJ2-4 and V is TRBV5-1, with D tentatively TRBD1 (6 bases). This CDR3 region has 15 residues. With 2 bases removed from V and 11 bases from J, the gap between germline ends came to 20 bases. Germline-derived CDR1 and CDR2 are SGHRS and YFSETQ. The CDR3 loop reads CASSLWPGQKGVQYF. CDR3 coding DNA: TGCGCCAGCAGCTTATGGCCGGGTCAAAAGGGGGTTCAGTACTTC.

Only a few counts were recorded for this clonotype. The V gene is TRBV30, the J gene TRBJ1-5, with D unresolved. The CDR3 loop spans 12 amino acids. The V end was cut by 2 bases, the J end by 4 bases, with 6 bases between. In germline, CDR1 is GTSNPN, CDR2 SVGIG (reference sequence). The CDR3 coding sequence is TGTGCCTGGAGTTTTCGAAATCAGCCCCAGCATTTT. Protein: CAWSFRNQPQHF.

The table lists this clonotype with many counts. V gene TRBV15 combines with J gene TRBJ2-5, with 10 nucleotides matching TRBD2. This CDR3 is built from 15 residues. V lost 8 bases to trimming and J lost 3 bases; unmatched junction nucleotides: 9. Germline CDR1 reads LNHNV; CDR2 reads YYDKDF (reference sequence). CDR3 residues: CATSDLGLAKETQYF. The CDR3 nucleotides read TGTGCCACCTCCGACTTGGGACTAGCGAAAGAGACCCAGTACTTC.

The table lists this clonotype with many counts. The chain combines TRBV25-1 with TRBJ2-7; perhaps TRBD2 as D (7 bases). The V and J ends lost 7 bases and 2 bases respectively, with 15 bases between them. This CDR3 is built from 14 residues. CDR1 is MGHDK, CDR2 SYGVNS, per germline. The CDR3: CASTPRGGPYEQYF. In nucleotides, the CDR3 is TGTGCCAGCACCCCGAGGGGGGGACCCTACGAGCAGTACTTC.